This record concerns one T cell receptor beta chain sequence. Trimming removed 0 bases from V and 8 bases from J; junction bases left unmatched: 8. The CDR3 consists of 15 residues. Per germline, CDR1 KGHSH and CDR2 LQKENI. This sample was included in a study of cytomegalovirus exposure and HLA in healthy donors. Researchers ran the PCR with 60 Vbeta and 13 Jbeta primers. The method was immunoSEQ multiplex PCR; TCRdb's version includes in-frame clones alone and lacks a portion of them. The sample records more than 100,000 clones, 60% to 85% being singletons. The V gene is TRBV18, the J gene TRBJ1-2; the match to TRBD1 covers 8 bases. Sequenced: PBMCs. The TCR comes from a woman younger than 30 in good health and CMV-seronegative. The CDR3 here is CASSPPTQGASGYTF. In DNA form, the CDR3 reads TGTGCCAGCTCACCACCTACGCAGGGGGCTAGCGGCTACACCTTC. The full variable domain, with the rest looked up from reference TRBV18 and TRBJ1-2, is NAGVMQNPRHLVRRRGQEARLRCSPMKGHSHVYWYRQLPEEGLKFMVYLQKENIIDESGMPKERFSAEFPKEGPSILRIQQVVRGDSAAYFCASSPPTQGASGYTFGSGTRLTVV.